Listed below are T cell receptor beta chains from one sample, sequenced in a study of cytomegalovirus exposure and HLA in healthy donors. Here immunoSEQ multiplex PCR was the method, and the copy in TCRdb shows in-frame clones only, minus some. Here the sample spans 150,000 to 200,000 clones, 70% to 90% being singletons. Sequences were obtained from PBMCs. The receptors come from a man younger than 30 in good health and CMV-seropositive. Both conserved end residues are part of each CDR3. Fields, in order: CDR3 protein, V gene.

CDR3aa: CASSITSGVGNEQFF
v_gene: TRBV19

CDR3aa: CASSPRASGSNTGELFF
v_gene: TRBV9

CDR3aa: CAWRRYNEQFF
v_gene: TRBV30

CDR3aa: CASSDREPGLIFYEQYF
v_gene: TRBV6-1

CDR3aa: CASSVIQYADTQYF
v_gene: TRBV9

CDR3aa: CASSTPSGGETQYF
v_gene: TRBV9

CDR3aa: CASSDPWDRKFTGELFF
v_gene: TRBV7-9

CDR3aa: CASSLGGDGETQYF
v_gene: TRBV5-8

CDR3aa: CASSQQQGALNTGELFF
v_gene: TRBV11-3

CDR3aa: CASSLAGTGGPFTDTQYF
v_gene: TRBV5-5

CDR3aa: CASSEQSYEQYF
v_gene: TRBV2

CDR3aa: CASRQWGGREQYF
v_gene: TRBV6-5

CDR3aa: CSVEDDGGPYYGYTF
v_gene: TRBV29-1

CDR3aa: CASSQVSGHGGYTF
v_gene: TRBV4-1

CDR3aa: CASSPRYADTQYF
v_gene: TRBV14

CDR3aa: CASSQDDPWGGRGTDTQYF
v_gene: TRBV4-3

CDR3aa: CAWSGEGYTF
v_gene: TRBV30

CDR3aa: CARDSSQETQYF
v_gene: TRBV2

CDR3aa: CASSDLNRGLYEQYF
v_gene: TRBV2

CDR3aa: CASSPQGDEQYF
v_gene: TRBV6-5

CDR3aa: CASRDRGWANEKLFF
v_gene: TRBV6-5

CDR3aa: CASSQVGGTGVGNGYTF
v_gene: TRBV4-1

CDR3aa: CASSLSRTGGYFTGELFF
v_gene: TRBV7-8

CDR3aa: CASRGTGEDTQYF
v_gene: TRBV6-5

CDR3aa: CASSAPGQQETQYF
v_gene: TRBV19

CDR3aa: CASSATGGDTQYF
v_gene: TRBV9

CDR3aa: CASSSGAGETQYF
v_gene: TRBV7-2

CDR3aa: CASSGVAPGANVLTF
v_gene: TRBV5-1

CDR3aa: CASRPYAQGGETQYF
v_gene: TRBV7-7

CDR3aa: CASSTGTGEAADTQYF
v_gene: TRBV5-8

CDR3aa: CASSLFVRDRGYEQYF
v_gene: TRBV5-1

CDR3aa: CASSLYRERYEQYF
v_gene: TRBV7-2

CDR3aa: CASSVRRRDRGDGYTF
v_gene: TRBV9

CDR3aa: CASSLGGNRNEKLFF
v_gene: TRBV7-9

CDR3aa: CASSLLQGAGELFF
v_gene: TRBV5-1

CDR3aa: CASSLGGVSGANVLTF
v_gene: TRBV7-9

CDR3aa: CASSLARGGELFF
v_gene: TRBV7-2

CDR3aa: CASSQYGQGSNQPQHF
v_gene: TRBV14

CDR3aa: CASSTNKGQGRAFF
v_gene: TRBV6-5

CDR3aa: CASSPRQSYEQYF
v_gene: TRBV7-9

CDR3aa: CASSLSVQDQETQYF
v_gene: TRBV7-2

CDR3aa: CASRQISRGRWNTEAFF
v_gene: TRBV7-9

CDR3aa: CASRFRIAGAEQYF
v_gene: TRBV2

CDR3aa: CASSVWDSSYGYTF
v_gene: TRBV9

CDR3aa: CASSSPAGANYGYTF
v_gene: TRBV5-4

CDR3aa: CASSFPLASGGIQFF
v_gene: TRBV7-3

CDR3aa: CAISDLPSSYNSPLHF
v_gene: TRBV10-3

CDR3aa: CASSMSGVVNTGELFF
v_gene: TRBV19

CDR3aa: CASSPGQRNTIYF
v_gene: TRBV11-2

CDR3aa: CASSTGTGTYEQYF
v_gene: TRBV2

CDR3aa: CASSIGLAATGGHTDTQYF
v_gene: TRBV19

CDR3aa: CASSLEGVTRNTEAFF
v_gene: TRBV5-1

CDR3aa: CASSLGSGTSNEKLFF
v_gene: TRBV7-9

CDR3aa: CASSLPQLPGQGGTEAFF
v_gene: TRBV11-2

CDR3aa: CASSLEGIATNEKLFF
v_gene: TRBV5-1